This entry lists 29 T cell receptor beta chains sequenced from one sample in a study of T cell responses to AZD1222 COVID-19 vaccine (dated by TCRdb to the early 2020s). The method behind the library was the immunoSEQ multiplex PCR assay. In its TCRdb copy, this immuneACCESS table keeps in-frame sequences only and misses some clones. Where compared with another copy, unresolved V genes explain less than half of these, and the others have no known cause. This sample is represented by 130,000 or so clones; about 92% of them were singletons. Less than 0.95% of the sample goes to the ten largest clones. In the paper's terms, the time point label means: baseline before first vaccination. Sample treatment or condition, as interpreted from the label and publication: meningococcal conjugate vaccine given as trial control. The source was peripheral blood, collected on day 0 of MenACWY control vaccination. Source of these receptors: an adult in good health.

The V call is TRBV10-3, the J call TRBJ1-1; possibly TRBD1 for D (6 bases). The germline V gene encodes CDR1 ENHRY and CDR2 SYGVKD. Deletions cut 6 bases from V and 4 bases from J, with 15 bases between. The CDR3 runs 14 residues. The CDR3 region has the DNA TGTGCCATCAGAGGAGGAGGAGGGGGCACTGAAGCTTTCTTT. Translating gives CAIRGGGGGTEAFF.

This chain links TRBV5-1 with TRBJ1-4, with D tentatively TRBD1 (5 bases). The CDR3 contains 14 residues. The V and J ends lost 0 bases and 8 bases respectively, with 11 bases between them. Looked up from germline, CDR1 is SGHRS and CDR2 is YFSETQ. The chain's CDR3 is CASSLEGNTEKLFF. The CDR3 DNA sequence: TGCGCCAGCAGCTTGGAGGGGAATACAGAAAAACTGTTTTTT.

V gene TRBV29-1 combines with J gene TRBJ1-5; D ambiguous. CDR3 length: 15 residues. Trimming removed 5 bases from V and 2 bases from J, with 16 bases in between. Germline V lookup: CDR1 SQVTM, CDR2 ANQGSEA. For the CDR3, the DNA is TGCAGCGTTCCTTGTCCCGATTCTGGCAATCAGCCCCAGCATTTT. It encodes CSVPCPDSGNQPQHF.

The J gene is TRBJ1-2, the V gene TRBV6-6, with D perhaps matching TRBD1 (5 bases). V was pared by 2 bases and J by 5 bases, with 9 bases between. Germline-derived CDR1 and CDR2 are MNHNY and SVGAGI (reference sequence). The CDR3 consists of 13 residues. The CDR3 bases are TGTGCCAGCAGTTACGGGGGAAGTTATGGCTACACCTTC. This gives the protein CASSYGGSYGYTF.

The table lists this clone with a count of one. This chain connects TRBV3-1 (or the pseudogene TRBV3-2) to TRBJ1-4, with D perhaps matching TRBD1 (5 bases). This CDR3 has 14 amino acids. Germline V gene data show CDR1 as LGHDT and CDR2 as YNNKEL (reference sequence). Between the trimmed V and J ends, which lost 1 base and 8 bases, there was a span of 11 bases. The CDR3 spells CASSQGKGREKLFF. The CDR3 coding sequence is TGTGCCAGCAGCCAAGGCAAGGGGAGAGAAAAACTGTTTTTT.

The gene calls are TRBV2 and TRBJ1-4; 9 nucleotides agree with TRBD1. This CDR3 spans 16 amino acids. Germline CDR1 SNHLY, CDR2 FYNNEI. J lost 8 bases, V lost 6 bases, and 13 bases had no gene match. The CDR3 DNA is TGTGCCAGCAGGCCAAGTACAGGGGGCGATTCGGAAAAACTGTTTTTT. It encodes CASRPSTGGDSEKLFF.

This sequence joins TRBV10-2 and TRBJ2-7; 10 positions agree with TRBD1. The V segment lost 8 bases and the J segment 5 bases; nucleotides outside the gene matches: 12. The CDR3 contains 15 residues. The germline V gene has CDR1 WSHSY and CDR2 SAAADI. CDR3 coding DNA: TGCGCCAGCCGTACGACAGGGGGCGGATCGGACGAGCAGTACTTC. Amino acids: CASRTTGGGSDEQYF.

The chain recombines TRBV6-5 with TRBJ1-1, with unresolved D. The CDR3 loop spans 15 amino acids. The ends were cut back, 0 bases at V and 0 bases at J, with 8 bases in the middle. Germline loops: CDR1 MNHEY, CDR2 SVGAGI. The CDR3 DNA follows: TGTGCCAGCAGTTACTCGGCCATGCTGAACACTGAAGCTTTCTTT. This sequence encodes CASSYSAMLNTEAFF.

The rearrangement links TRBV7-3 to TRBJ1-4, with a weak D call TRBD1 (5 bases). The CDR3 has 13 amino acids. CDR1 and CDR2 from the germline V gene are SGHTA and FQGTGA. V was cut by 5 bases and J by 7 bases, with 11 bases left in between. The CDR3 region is CASSPTRGEKLFF. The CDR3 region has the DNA TGTGCCAGCAGCCCTACGAGGGGTGAAAAACTGTTTTTT.

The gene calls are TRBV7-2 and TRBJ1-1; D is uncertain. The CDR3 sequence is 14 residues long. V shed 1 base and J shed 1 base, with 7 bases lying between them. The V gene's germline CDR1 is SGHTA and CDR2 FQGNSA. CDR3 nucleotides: TGTGCCAGCAGCTTAGAGGGCTGGAACACTGAAGCTTTCTTT. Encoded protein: CASSLEGWNTEAFF.

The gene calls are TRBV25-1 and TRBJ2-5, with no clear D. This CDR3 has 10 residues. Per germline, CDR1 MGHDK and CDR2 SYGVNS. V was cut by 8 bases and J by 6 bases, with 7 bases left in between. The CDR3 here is CASGLKTQYF. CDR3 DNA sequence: TGTGCCAGCGGCCTAAAGACCCAGTACTTC.

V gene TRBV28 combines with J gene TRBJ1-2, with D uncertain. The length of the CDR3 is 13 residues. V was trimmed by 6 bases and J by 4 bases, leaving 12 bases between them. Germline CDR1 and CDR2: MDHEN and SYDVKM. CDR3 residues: CASRPGSFYGYTF. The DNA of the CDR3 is TGTGCCAGCAGGCCCGGTTCTTTCTATGGCTACACCTTC.

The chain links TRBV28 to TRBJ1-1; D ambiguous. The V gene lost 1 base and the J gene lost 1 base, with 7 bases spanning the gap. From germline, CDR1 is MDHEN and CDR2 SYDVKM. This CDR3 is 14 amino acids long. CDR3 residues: CASSLSPANTEAFF. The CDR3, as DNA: TGTGCCAGCAGTTTATCGCCGGCGAACACTGAAGCTTTCTTT.

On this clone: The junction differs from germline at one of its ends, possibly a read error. This CDR3 reads CASSVDGTWGYTF. The CDR3 DNA follows: TGTGCCAGCAGCGTAGACGGGACGTGGGGCTACACCTTC. The V and J genes are TRBV11-2 and TRBJ1-2; weak D call: TRBD1 (5 bases). This CDR3 comprises 13 residues. Germline loops: CDR1 SGHAT, CDR2 FQNNGV.

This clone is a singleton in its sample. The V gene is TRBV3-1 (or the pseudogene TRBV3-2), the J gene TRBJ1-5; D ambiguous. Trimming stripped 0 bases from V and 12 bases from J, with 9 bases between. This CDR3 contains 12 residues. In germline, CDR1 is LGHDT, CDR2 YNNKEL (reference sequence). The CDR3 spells CASSQEGGYQHF. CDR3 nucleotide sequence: TGTGCCAGCAGCCAAGAGGGCGGATACCAGCATTTT.

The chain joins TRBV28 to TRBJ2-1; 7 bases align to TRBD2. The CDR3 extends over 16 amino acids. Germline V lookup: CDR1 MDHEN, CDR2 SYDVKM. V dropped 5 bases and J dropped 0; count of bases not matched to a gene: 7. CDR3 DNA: TGTGCCAGCAGTGGACTAGACCGATACTCCTACAATGAGCAGTTCTTC. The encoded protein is CASSGLDRYSYNEQFF.

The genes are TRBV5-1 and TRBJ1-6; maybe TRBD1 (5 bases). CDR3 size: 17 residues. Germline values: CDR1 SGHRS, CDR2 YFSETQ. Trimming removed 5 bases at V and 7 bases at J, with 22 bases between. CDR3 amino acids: CASSLIGTGGGNSPLHF. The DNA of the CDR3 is TGCGCCAGCAGTCTAATCGGTACCGGGGGGGGAAATTCACCCCTCCACTTT.

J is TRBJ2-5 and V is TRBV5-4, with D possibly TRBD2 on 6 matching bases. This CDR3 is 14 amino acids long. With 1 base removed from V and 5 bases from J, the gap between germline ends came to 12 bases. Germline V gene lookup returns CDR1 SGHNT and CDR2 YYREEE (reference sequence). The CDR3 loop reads CASSLPGGGETQYF. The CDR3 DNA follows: TGTGCCAGCAGCTTGCCAGGTGGGGGGGAGACCCAGTACTTC.

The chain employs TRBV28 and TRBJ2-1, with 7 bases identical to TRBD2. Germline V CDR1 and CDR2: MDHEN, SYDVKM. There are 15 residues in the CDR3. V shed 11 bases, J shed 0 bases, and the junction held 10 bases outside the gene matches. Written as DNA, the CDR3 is TGTGCCGTAGCCCTAGCGGTAAGCTCCTACAATGAGCAGTTCTTC. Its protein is CAVALAVSSYNEQFF.

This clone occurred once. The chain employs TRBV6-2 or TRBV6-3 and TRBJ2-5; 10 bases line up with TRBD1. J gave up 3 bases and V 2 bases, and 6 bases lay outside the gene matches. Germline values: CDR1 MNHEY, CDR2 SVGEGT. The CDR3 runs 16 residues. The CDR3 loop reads CASSYGTGVGEETQYF. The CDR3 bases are TGTGCCAGCAGTTACGGGACAGGGGTTGGTGAAGAGACCCAGTACTTC.

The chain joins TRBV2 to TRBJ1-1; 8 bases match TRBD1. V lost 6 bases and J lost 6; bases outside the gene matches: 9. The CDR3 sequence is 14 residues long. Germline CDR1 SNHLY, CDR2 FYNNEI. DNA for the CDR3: TGTGCCAGCAGGCCACAGGGGGGCTACGCTGAAGCTTTCTTT. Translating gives CASRPQGGYAEAFF.

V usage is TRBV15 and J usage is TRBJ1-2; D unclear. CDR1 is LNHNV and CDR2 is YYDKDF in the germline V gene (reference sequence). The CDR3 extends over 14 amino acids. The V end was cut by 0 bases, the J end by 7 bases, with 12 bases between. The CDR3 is CATSRDALERGYTF. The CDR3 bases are TGTGCCACCAGCAGAGATGCCCTCGAACGTGGCTACACCTTC.

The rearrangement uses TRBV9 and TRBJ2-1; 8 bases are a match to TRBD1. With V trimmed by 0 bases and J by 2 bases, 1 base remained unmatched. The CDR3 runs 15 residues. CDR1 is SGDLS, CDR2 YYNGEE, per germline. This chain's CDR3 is CASSVGTGTYNEQFF. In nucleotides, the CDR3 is TGTGCCAGCAGCGTAGGGACAGGGACCTACAATGAGCAGTTCTTC.

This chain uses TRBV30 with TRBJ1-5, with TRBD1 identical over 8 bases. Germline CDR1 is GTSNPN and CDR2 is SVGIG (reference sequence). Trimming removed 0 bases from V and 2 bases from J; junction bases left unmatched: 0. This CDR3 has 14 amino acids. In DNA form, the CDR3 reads TGTGCCTGGAGTGTACAGGGGGGCAATCAGCCCCAGCATTTT. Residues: CAWSVQGGNQPQHF.

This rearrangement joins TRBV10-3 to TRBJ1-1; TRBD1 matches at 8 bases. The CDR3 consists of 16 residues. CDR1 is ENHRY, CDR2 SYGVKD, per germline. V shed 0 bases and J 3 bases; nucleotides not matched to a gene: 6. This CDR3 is CAISESGQGADTEAFF. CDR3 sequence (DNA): TGTGCCATCAGTGAGTCGGGGCAGGGGGCAGACACTGAAGCTTTCTTT.

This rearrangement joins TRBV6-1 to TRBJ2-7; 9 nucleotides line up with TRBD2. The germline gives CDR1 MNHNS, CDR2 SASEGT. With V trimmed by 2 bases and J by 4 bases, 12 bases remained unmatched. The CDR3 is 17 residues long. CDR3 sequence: CASSEWATGTSRYEQYF. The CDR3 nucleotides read TGTGCCAGCAGTGAATGGGCCACCGGGACTAGCCGGTACGAGCAGTACTTC.

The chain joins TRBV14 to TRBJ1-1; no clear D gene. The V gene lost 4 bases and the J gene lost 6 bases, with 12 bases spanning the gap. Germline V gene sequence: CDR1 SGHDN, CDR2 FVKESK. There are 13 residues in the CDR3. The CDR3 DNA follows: TGTGCCAGCAGCCTTGCTTTGGTAGCTGAAGCTTTCTTT. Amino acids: CASSLALVAEAFF.

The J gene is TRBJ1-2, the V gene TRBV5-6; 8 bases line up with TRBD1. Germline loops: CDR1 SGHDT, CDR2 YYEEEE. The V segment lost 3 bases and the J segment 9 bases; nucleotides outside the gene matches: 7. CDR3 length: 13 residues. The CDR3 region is CASSSSTGASYTF. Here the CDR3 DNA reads TGTGCCAGCAGCTCGTCGACAGGGGCGAGCTACACCTTC.

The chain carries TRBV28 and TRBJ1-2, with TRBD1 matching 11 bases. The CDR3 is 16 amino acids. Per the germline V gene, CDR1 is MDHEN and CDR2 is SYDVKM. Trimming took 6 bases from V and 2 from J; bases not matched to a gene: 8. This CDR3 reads CASRSRGQGANYGYTF. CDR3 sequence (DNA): TGTGCCAGCAGATCTCGTGGACAGGGGGCAAACTATGGCTACACCTTC.